This T cell receptor beta chain was obtained from a study of T-cell memory formation after mild COVID-19. Study context: Each donor largely had its own TCR clusters.

About this clonotype: Its matching antigen is unknown. Its ends do not fully match the called genes, so a read error is possible.

TCRdb re-called the 5' RACE reads through MiXCR, storing one row per CDR3 protein. The profile covers about 350,000 distinct CDR3 sequences, with roughly an eighth appearing a single time and 20% to 25% taken by the ten largest. Whole-study results and caveats: Of the contracting clones, CD4+ ones lay mainly in CM and EM, and CD8+ ones in EMRA. Certain responding clones were present in pre-infection memory, suggesting participation of cross-reactive memory.

Germline values: CDR1 LNHNV, CDR2 YYDKDF (reference sequence). There are 14 residues in the CDR3. Sequencing was performed on PBMCs or a T cell subset sorted from them (not recorded which). V is TRBV15 and J is TRBJ1-1; D may be TRBD1 (6 bases). The sequence was collected from a man aged 18 to 30 who had mild COVID-19 (a few samples of this study predate the infection). Cell type and time point are not known. CDR3 residues: CATAYGGWNTEVFF. CDR3 DNA: TGTGCCACCGCGTATGGGGGCTGGAACACTGAAGTTTTCTTT.